The 2 T cell receptor beta chains below were found in one sample sequenced in a study of long-term antiretroviral therapy in people with HIV. The libraries were made with immunoSEQ v3.0 at survey level. Method: immunoSEQ multiplex PCR; TCRdb's copy keeps in-frame clones and lacks some. There are about 29,000 clones in the sample; approximately 95% occur only once, and over 7% lies in the top ten. The input for sequencing was unsorted PBMCs, taken 5.3 years after starting antiretroviral therapy. These receptors all stem from a man between 25 and 39 years old with HIV.

DNA of the CDR3: TGTGCCAGCAGAACTCCCAGGGGGCAGAGGGCAACTAATGAAAAACTGTTTTTT. This gives the protein CASRTPRGQRATNEKLFF. The V gene is TRBV28, the J gene TRBJ1-4, with TRBD1 matching over 8 bases. Trimming cost V 6 bases and J 0 bases; bases outside gene matches: 12. The CDR3 is 18 residues long. Germline V lookup: CDR1 MDHEN, CDR2 SYDVKM.

This sequence joins TRBV4-2 and TRBJ2-3, with a weak D call TRBD2 (6 bases). The V gene's germline CDR1 is LGHNA and CDR2 YNFKEQ. The V gene lost 4 bases and the J gene lost 3 bases, with 8 bases spanning the gap. The CDR3 sequence is 13 residues long. CDR3 sequence (DNA): TGTGCCAGCAGCCGGACTACAACAGATACGCAGTATTTT. Residues: CASSRTTTDTQYF.